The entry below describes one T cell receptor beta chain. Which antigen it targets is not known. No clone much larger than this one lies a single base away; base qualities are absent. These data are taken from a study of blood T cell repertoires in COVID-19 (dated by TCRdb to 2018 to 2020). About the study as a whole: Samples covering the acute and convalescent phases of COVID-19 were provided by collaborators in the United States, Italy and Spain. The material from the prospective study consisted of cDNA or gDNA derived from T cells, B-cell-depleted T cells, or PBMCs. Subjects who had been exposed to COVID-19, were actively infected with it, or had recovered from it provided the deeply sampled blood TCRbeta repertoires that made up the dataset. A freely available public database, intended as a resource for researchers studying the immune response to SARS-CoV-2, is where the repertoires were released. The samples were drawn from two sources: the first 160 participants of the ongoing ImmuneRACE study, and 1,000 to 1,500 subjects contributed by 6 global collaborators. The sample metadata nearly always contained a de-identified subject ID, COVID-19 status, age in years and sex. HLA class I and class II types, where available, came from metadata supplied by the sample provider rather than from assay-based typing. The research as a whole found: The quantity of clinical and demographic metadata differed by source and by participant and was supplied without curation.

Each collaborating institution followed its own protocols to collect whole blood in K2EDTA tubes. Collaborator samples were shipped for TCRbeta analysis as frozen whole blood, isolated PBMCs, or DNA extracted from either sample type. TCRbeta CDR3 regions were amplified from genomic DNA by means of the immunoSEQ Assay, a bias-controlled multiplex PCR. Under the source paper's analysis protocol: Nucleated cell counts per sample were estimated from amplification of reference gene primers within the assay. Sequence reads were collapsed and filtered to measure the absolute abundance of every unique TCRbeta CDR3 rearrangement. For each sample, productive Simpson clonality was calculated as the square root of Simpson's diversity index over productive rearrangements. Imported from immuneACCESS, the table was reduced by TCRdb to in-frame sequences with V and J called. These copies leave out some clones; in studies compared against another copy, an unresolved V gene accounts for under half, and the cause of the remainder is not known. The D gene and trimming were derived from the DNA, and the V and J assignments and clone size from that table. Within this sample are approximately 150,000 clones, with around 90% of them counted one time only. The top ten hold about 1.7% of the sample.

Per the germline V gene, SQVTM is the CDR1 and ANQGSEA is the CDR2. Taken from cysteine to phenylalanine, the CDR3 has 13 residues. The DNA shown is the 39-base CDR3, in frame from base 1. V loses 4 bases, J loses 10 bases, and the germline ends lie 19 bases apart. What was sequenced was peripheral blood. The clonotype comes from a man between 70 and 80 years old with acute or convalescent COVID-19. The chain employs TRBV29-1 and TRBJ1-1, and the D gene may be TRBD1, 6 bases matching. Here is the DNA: TGCAGCGTTGCGTACAGGGCTACGGGCGCAGCTTTCTTT. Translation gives CSVAYRATGAAFF.